The 18 T cell receptor beta chains in this list originate from one sample, sequenced in a study of T-cell reconstitution after alpha-beta-depleted transplantation in children. Unique molecular identifiers featured in how the TCRbeta library was prepared. Via MiXCR, TCRdb re-called the PCR reads, giving one row per CDR3 protein. Of hundreds of thousands of distinct CDR3 sequences detected, 9.9% appear once; the ten largest clones hold roughly a tenth. This specimen was PBMCs from the stem cell graft donor, taken from the stem cell graft. These receptors all stem from a human donor who donated a stem cell graft to a child with SCID.

This clonotype has only a few counts. The rearrangement links TRBV5-1 to TRBJ2-1; the D gene is possibly TRBD2 (6 bases). CDR3 length: 16 amino acids. Germline CDR1 SGHRS, CDR2 YFSETQ. Trimming removed 0 bases from V and 3 bases from J, with 13 bases in between. The CDR3 sequence is CASSLDGGIFYNEQFF. As DNA, the CDR3 is TGCGCCAGCAGCTTGGATGGGGGGATATTCTACAATGAGCAGTTCTTC. Together with reference TRBV5-1 and TRBJ2-1, the CDR3 gives the full variable domain: KAGVTQTPRYLIKTRGQQVTLSCSPISGHRSVSWYQQTPGQGLQFLFEYFSETQRNKGNFPGRFSGRQFSNSRSEMNVSTLELGDSALYLCASSLDGGIFYNEQFFGPGTRLTVL.

This clonotype was seen many times. V usage is TRBV10-3 and J usage is TRBJ1-1; D remains unclear. This CDR3 spans 17 amino acids. V lost 0 bases to trimming and J lost 2 bases, with 16 bases between them. CDR1 is ENHRY and CDR2 is SYGVKD in the germline V gene. CDR3 sequence (DNA): TGTGCCATCAGTGAGTCAGGAGGCGTCGGCTACAACACTGAAGCTTTCTTT. It yields the protein CAISESGGVGYNTEAFF.

This clonotype was seen a few times. V usage is TRBV5-1 and J usage is TRBJ1-5; TRBD1 matches 12 bases. The CDR3 sequence is 15 residues long. J lost 4 bases, V lost 3 bases, and 2 bases had no gene match. Germline values: CDR1 SGHRS, CDR2 YFSETQ. CDR3 sequence reads: CASSWGQGANQPQHF. CDR3 coding DNA: TGCGCCAGCAGCTGGGGACAGGGGGCAAATCAGCCCCAGCATTTT.

In its sample, this clonotype was seen many times. V gene TRBV12-5 combines with J gene TRBJ2-2; D remains ambiguous. This CDR3 is 18 amino acids long. V was shortened by 4 bases and J by 0 bases, with 18 bases between the two germline ends. The V gene's germline CDR1 is LGHNT and CDR2 FRNRAP. Here the CDR3 DNA reads TGTGCTAGTGGTTACCTCCAATCGGTGTCTTCGAACACCGGGGAGCTGTTTTTT. Translation: CASGYLQSVSSNTGELFF.

In its sample, this clonotype was seen a few times. The chain combines TRBV2 with TRBJ1-1; D not resolved. Trimming shortened V by 4 bases and J by 0 bases, and 15 bases separated the two germline ends. The V gene's germline CDR1 is SNHLY and CDR2 FYNNEI. This CDR3 is built from 16 residues. In DNA form, the CDR3 reads TGTGCCAGCAGTGGCACAGTGCAAATACTGAACACTGAAGCTTTCTTT. It codes for CASSGTVQILNTEAFF.

V gene TRBV5-5 combines with J gene TRBJ2-1, with D possibly being TRBD2 (6 bases). In germline, CDR1 is SGHKS, CDR2 YYEKEE (reference sequence). V was shortened by 7 bases and J by 5 bases, with 22 bases between the two germline ends. The CDR3 is made up of 16 amino acids. The CDR3 protein is CASGHPLAGFNNEQFF. CDR3 bases: TGTGCCAGCGGCCACCCACTCGCGGGGTTTAACAATGAGCAGTTCTTC.

This clonotype was picked up a small number of times. The genes are TRBV3-1 and TRBJ1-1; 7 nucleotides line up with TRBD1. The CDR3 runs 14 residues. Looked up from germline, CDR1 is LGHDT and CDR2 is YNNKEL (reference sequence). V gave up 3 bases and J gave up 5 bases; unmatched junction bases: 6. The CDR3 sequence is CASSQVGGETEAFF. DNA for the CDR3: TGTGCCAGCAGCCAGGTAGGGGGCGAAACTGAAGCTTTCTTT.

This clonotype has more than one count but fewer than ten. The rearrangement links TRBV3-1 to TRBJ1-5; D gene unclear. The CDR3 contains 15 residues. Germline-derived CDR1 and CDR2 are LGHDT and YNNKEL (reference sequence). The V end was cut by 2 bases, the J end by 0 bases, with 8 bases between. CDR3 in amino acids: CASSQSPGSNQPQHF. CDR3 DNA: TGTGCCAGCAGCCAAAGTCCAGGTAGCAATCAGCCCCAGCATTTT.

In its sample, this clonotype was seen a few times. J is TRBJ2-5 and V is TRBV29-1, with D unclear. Germline V lookup: CDR1 SQVTM, CDR2 ANQGSEA. The CDR3 spans 12 residues. Trimming removed 1 base at V and 3 bases at J, with 6 bases between. The CDR3 spells CSVEGKKETQYF. CDR3 in DNA: TGCAGCGTTGAAGGGAAGAAAGAGACCCAGTACTTC.

The chain links TRBV9 to TRBJ2-4; 12 nucleotides agree with TRBD2. CDR1 SGDLS and CDR2 YYNGEE come from the germline V gene. This CDR3 has 16 amino acids. V lost 4 bases, J lost 8 bases, and 10 bases stayed unmatched. CDR3 DNA: TGTGCCAGCAGCCCAAGACCCGCTAGCGGGGGGGACATTCAGTACTTC. Protein product: CASSPRPASGGDIQYF.

This clonotype has a handful of counts. The J gene is TRBJ1-1, the V gene TRBV5-1; TRBD1 is a possible D gene (5 bases). Per germline, CDR1 SGHRS and CDR2 YFSETQ. V was trimmed by 4 bases and J by 1 base, leaving 17 bases between them. The CDR3 runs 16 residues. Written as DNA, the CDR3 is TGCGCCAGCAGCCTAGGGACTGCGACAGCGAACACTGAAGCTTTCTTT. As protein: CASSLGTATANTEAFF.

The chain couples TRBV5-1 to TRBJ2-3; the match to TRBD2 covers 12 bases. Germline CDR1 is SGHRS and CDR2 is YFSETQ. The CDR3 totals 14 residues. V gave up 6 bases and J gave up 3 bases; unmatched junction bases: 2. In DNA form, the CDR3 reads TGCGCCAGCAAAACTAGCGGGGGGACAGATACGCAGTATTTT. Its protein is CASKTSGGTDTQYF. Supplemented by reference TRBV5-1 and TRBJ2-3, the full variable domain reads KAGVTQTPRYLIKTRGQQVTLSCSPISGHRSVSWYQQTPGQGLQFLFEYFSETQRNKGNFPGRFSGRQFSNSRSEMNVSTLELGDSALYLCASKTSGGTDTQYFGPGTRLTVL.

This clonotype was detected a few times. The J gene is TRBJ1-2, the V gene TRBV6-5; 8 nucleotides match TRBD1. With 2 bases clipped from V and 8 bases from J, the junction kept 7 bases outside the gene matches. CDR1 and CDR2 (germline): MNHEY, SVGAGI. The CDR3 is 14 residues long. The CDR3 DNA reads as TGTGCCAGCAGTTACCAGGACAGGGTAGGGGGCTACACCTTC. Protein: CASSYQDRVGGYTF.

This chain uses TRBV20-1 with TRBJ2-7; 7 bases are shared with TRBD2. CDR3 length equals 14 residues. Trimming at V came to 6 bases and at J to 0 bases, leaving 8 bases not matched to a gene. Germline CDR1 reads DFQATT; CDR2 reads SNEGSKA (reference sequence). In DNA, the CDR3 is TGCAGTGCGAAAAGCGGGGTCAGCTCCTACGAGCAGTACTTC. It specifies CSAKSGVSSYEQYF.

Only one count was recorded for this clonotype. The chain uses TRBV12-3 or TRBV12-4 and TRBJ2-7; either TRBD1 or TRBD2 may supply D (5 bases each). The CDR3 is 14 amino acids. With 2 bases removed from V and 3 bases from J, the gap between germline ends came to 11 bases. The CDR3 spells CASSLRQGVYEQYF. The CDR3 DNA follows: TGTGCCAGCAGTTTACGGCAGGGAGTCTACGAGCAGTACTTC.

The J gene is TRBJ2-2, the V gene TRBV5-1; tentative D call: TRBD2 (5 bases). Trimming shortened V by 4 bases and J by 1 base, and 8 bases separated the two germline ends. The CDR3 consists of 14 residues. Germline V gives CDR1 SGHRS, CDR2 YFSETQ. CDR3 sequence (DNA): TGCGCCAGCAGCGAACGGGAGAACACCGGGGAGCTGTTTTTT. It translates to CASSERENTGELFF.

This clonotype has at least ten counts. The J gene is TRBJ2-2, the V gene TRBV20-1; 8 bases line up with TRBD1. The CDR3 is made up of 16 amino acids. CDR1 is DFQATT and CDR2 is SNEGSKA in the germline V gene (reference sequence). J was trimmed by 2 bases and V by 0 bases; bases with no gene match: 5. DNA of the CDR3: TGCAGTGCTAGAGACATACAGGGGGTTAACACCGGGGAGCTGTTTTTT. It specifies CSARDIQGVNTGELFF.

This clonotype was detected many times. The J gene is TRBJ2-7, the V gene TRBV5-1; TRBD1 aligns across 8 bases. The CDR3 is made up of 15 amino acids. V was clipped by 4 bases and J by 3 bases; unmatched bases: 9. CDR1 and CDR2 (germline): SGHRS, YFSETQ. The CDR3 sequence: CASSEPRTGGYEQYF. The CDR3 DNA reads as TGCGCCAGCAGCGAACCCAGAACAGGGGGCTACGAGCAGTACTTC.